The next 20 T cell receptor beta chains were all read from a single sample in a study of cytomegalovirus exposure and HLA in healthy donors. This PCR relied on a set of 60 Vbeta primers and 13 Jbeta primers. The table came from immunoSEQ multiplex PCR; TCRdb's copy has only in-frame clones and leaves some out. Of about 210,000 clones listed, about 80% were seen once; the top ten hold roughly 6%. Sequencing was performed on PBMCs. The origin of the receptors is a man aged 35-49 years in good health and CMV-seropositive.

This chain connects TRBV6-5 to TRBJ2-7; TRBD2 agrees at 7 bases. V was pared by 5 bases and J by 6 bases, with 13 bases of the junction left unmatched. CDR3 size: 15 residues. The germline gives CDR1 MNHEY, CDR2 SVGAGI. CDR3 residues: CASSPLSGSRFEQYF. CDR3 sequence (DNA): TGTGCCAGCAGTCCCCTTAGCGGGTCTCGTTTCGAGCAGTACTTC.

The genes are TRBV6-6 and TRBJ2-1; TRBD2 is a possible D gene (5 bases). Germline V gene sequence: CDR1 MNHNY, CDR2 SVGAGI (reference sequence). The CDR3 extends over 12 amino acids. The V end lost 5 bases, the J end lost 8 bases, and 10 bases lay between the germline ends. The CDR3 DNA follows: TGTGCCAGCAGTCGGTCGGGGTATGAGCAGTTCTTC. Residues: CASSRSGYEQFF.

V and J are TRBV10-2 and TRBJ2-5; the match to TRBD2 covers 7 bases. The CDR3 contains 15 residues. The J segment lost 0 bases and the V segment lost 1 base, leaving 2 bases of the junction unmatched. CDR1 is WSHSY, CDR2 SAAADI, per germline. The CDR3, as DNA: TGCGCCAGCAGTGAGTGGGAGGGATACCAAGAGACCCAGTACTTC. Residues: CASSEWEGYQETQYF.

The J gene is TRBJ2-5, the V gene TRBV5-1; 7 positions match TRBD1. Trimming cost V 3 bases and J 5 bases; bases outside gene matches: 7. Germline CDR1 reads SGHRS; CDR2 reads YFSETQ. This CDR3 has 14 amino acids. DNA for the CDR3: TGCGCCAGCAGCTACTCGACAGGGAAGGAGACCCAGTACTTC. Protein sequence: CASSYSTGKETQYF.

In this sample, this clone turned up a few times. The genes are TRBV29-1 and TRBJ1-2; perhaps TRBD1 as D (5 bases). Trimming took off 7 bases at V and 4 bases at J, with 13 bases between the two ends. Germline lookup yields CDR1 SQVTM and CDR2 ANQGSEA. The CDR3 runs to 12 residues. CDR3 region: CSAKDTIYGYTF. The CDR3 nucleotides read TGCAGCGCGAAGGACACGATCTATGGCTACACCTTC.

The chain couples TRBV7-9 to TRBJ2-1; 9 positions match TRBD2. Germline loops: CDR1 SEHNR, CDR2 FQNEAQ (reference sequence). The CDR3 consists of 14 residues. Losses at the gene ends were 4 bases for V and 8 bases for J; bases not matched to a gene: 6. The CDR3 loop is CASSSSGRLDEQFF. Written as DNA, the CDR3 is TGTGCCAGCAGCTCGAGCGGGAGGCTAGATGAGCAGTTCTTC.

The gene calls are TRBV6-1 and TRBJ2-1; TRBD2 is a possible D gene (5 bases). CDR1 MNHNS and CDR2 SASEGT come from the germline V gene. This CDR3 spans 15 amino acids. Trimming stripped 7 bases from V and 0 bases from J, with 13 bases between. CDR3 nucleotides: TGTGCCAGCACCCTCACGGGAAACTCCTACAATGAGCAGTTCTTC. Encoded protein: CASTLTGNSYNEQFF.

The chain employs TRBV19 and TRBJ1-4; D gene ambiguous. CDR1 and CDR2 from the germline V gene are LNHDA and SQIVND (reference sequence). V was cut by 4 bases and J by 0 bases, with 9 bases left in between. There are 15 residues in the CDR3. The CDR3 protein is CASSTRQATNEKLFF. For the CDR3, the DNA is TGTGCCAGTAGTACACGGCAGGCAACTAATGAAAAACTGTTTTTT.

This sequence joins TRBV7-2 and TRBJ2-3; 13 nucleotides align to TRBD2. The germline V gene encodes CDR1 SGHTA and CDR2 FQGNSA. V lost 6 bases, J lost 4 bases, and 4 bases stayed unmatched. The length of the CDR3 is 15 residues. CDR3 sequence reads: CASRGLAGVPDTQYF. Here the CDR3 DNA reads TGTGCCAGCAGAGGACTAGCGGGAGTCCCAGATACGCAGTATTTT.

The chain has TRBV7-8 and TRBJ1-4, with 7 bases aligning to TRBD1. J was trimmed by 8 bases and V by 4 bases; bases with no gene match: 7. Germline V gene data show CDR1 as SGHVS and CDR2 as FQNEAQ. The CDR3 is 14 residues long. The CDR3 spells CASSSYRDSEKLFF. CDR3 DNA sequence: TGTGCCAGCAGCTCCTACCGGGACAGCGAAAAACTGTTTTTT.

The chain combines TRBV18 with TRBJ1-1; a weak D match, TRBD1 (5 bases). From germline, CDR1 is KGHSH and CDR2 LQKENI. The germline V and J ends were trimmed by 4 bases and 0 bases, with 6 bases remaining between them. The length of the CDR3 is 13 residues. The CDR3 region is CASSQGMNTEAFF. CDR3 sequence (DNA): TGTGCCAGCTCACAGGGGATGAACACTGAAGCTTTCTTT.

The chain is built from TRBV5-1 and TRBJ2-7; D is possibly TRBD1 (6 bases). This CDR3 has 15 residues. The ends were cut back, 0 bases at V and 1 base at J, with 11 bases in the middle. Germline V gene lookup returns CDR1 SGHRS and CDR2 YFSETQ. The DNA of the CDR3 is TGCGCCAGCAGCTTGGGGACAGCGGAATCCTACGAGCAGTACGTC. Amino acids: CASSLGTAESYEQYV.

The chain uses TRBV4-2 and TRBJ1-6; 9 bases fit TRBD1. Germline lookup yields CDR1 LGHNA and CDR2 YNFKEQ. The CDR3 extends over 18 amino acids. Trimming removed 1 base from V and 3 bases from J; junction bases left unmatched: 7. CDR3 sequence (DNA): TGTGCCAGCAGCCAAGCCTTTCGGACAGGGGTCTATAATTCACCCCTCCACTTT. Amino acid sequence: CASSQAFRTGVYNSPLHF.

The chain combines TRBV5-4 with TRBJ2-4; D perhaps matches TRBD2 (6 bases). The CDR3 is made up of 14 amino acids. CDR1 is SGHNT and CDR2 is YYREEE in the germline V gene (reference sequence). Trimming removed 0 bases at V and 9 bases at J, with 13 bases between. The CDR3 region has the DNA TGTGCCAGCAGCTTGGGGTGGGGAGGTGGCATTCAGTACTTC. Translated, it gives CASSLGWGGGIQYF.

In its sample, this clone was seen once. The chain combines TRBV7-3 with TRBJ2-1; 9 bases agree with TRBD1. The CDR3 extends over 15 amino acids. Germline V gene sequence: CDR1 SGHTA, CDR2 FQGTGA. The V and J ends lost 5 bases and 3 bases, in that order; junction bases with no gene match: 5. CDR3 DNA: TGTGCCAGCAGCCCCGGGACAGGGTTCTACAATGAGCAGTTCTTC. Translation: CASSPGTGFYNEQFF.

V is TRBV19 and J is TRBJ2-6; D unclear. Trimming removed 3 bases from V and 2 bases from J, with 8 bases in between. The CDR3 spans 15 residues. The germline CDR1 and CDR2 sequences are LNHDA and SQIVND (reference sequence). CDR3 in DNA: TGTGCCAGTAGTATGATTCAGGCTGGGGCCAACGTCCTGACTTTC. Translated: CASSMIQAGANVLTF.

The chain uses TRBV5-1 and TRBJ1-2, with 10 bases fitting TRBD1. The CDR3 runs to 14 residues. Per germline, CDR1 SGHRS and CDR2 YFSETQ. V gave up 2 bases and J gave up 4 bases; unmatched junction bases: 2. For the CDR3, the DNA is TGCGCCAGCAGCTTTGGACAGGGGGTCTATGGCTACACCTTC. This encodes CASSFGQGVYGYTF.

This chain connects TRBV28 to TRBJ1-2; tentative D call: TRBD1 (5 bases). Germline CDR1 reads MDHEN; CDR2 reads SYDVKM. Trimming removed 2 bases from V and 6 bases from J, with 13 bases in between. This CDR3 has 14 amino acids. CDR3 nucleotides: TGTGCCAGCAGTTTAACGTTGGGGGGTAATGGCTACACCTTC. It codes for CASSLTLGGNGYTF.

This chain links TRBV5-1 with TRBJ2-5; 14 bases are shared with TRBD2. Germline V lookup: CDR1 SGHRS, CDR2 YFSETQ. With 4 bases clipped from V and 4 bases from J, the junction kept 6 bases outside the gene matches. The CDR3 spans 16 residues. In DNA, the CDR3 is TGCGCCAGCAGCCCCGGACTAGCGGGAGGCGGAGAGACCCAGTACTTC. It specifies CASSPGLAGGGETQYF.

V and J are TRBV9 and TRBJ2-1; 10 positions agree with TRBD2. Germline values: CDR1 SGDLS, CDR2 YYNGEE. The V and J ends lost 0 bases and 8 bases, in that order; junction bases with no gene match: 11. This CDR3 is built from 17 residues. The CDR3 loop is CASSVVPSGRLTHEQFF. CDR3 bases: TGTGCCAGCAGCGTAGTCCCTAGCGGGAGATTGACGCATGAGCAGTTCTTC.